Sequencing of this T cell receptor (beta chain) was carried out in a study of OX40 agonist ivuxolimab in advanced cancers. Study outcomes and limitations: Blood T cells, both CD4+ and CD8+, expanded clonally by week 6 at 0.1 to 3.0 mg/kg.

Libraries were prepared by immunoSEQ multiplex PCR; TCRdb keeps only in-frame clonotypes and omits some of them. This sample carries under 75,000 clones, less than 90% of them seen once, and the ten largest clones take around 0.78%. V was clipped by 0 bases and J by 3 bases, with 12 bases between them. The CDR3 is 15 amino acids. Germline V gives CDR1 MNHNY, CDR2 SVGAGI (reference sequence). For this clone: The antigen remains unidentified.

The rearrangement joins TRBV6-6 to TRBJ2-7; perhaps TRBD1 as D (6 bases). The source is an adult with an advanced solid tumor such as melanoma, head and neck, liver or kidney cancer. Sequences were derived from CD4+ or CD8+ T cells sorted from blood, sampled in a trial of the OX40 agonist ivuxolimab. The CDR3 DNA is TGTGCCAGCAGTTACTCGAGGCTAGGGGGCTACGAGCAGTACTTC. Its translation: CASSYSRLGGYEQYF.